Reported below is one T cell receptor beta chain. The sample is drawn from a study of cytomegalovirus exposure and HLA in healthy donors. Germline CDR1 and CDR2: KGHSH and LQKENI. V shed 4 bases and J shed 3 bases, with 9 bases lying between them. The CDR3 is 13 amino acids. PCR was performed using 60 Vbeta and 13 Jbeta primers. Repertoires were generated with immunoSEQ multiplex PCR, while TCRdb's copy carries only in-frame clones and drops some. The table records 110,000 to 150,000 clones, 65% to 80% of them present only once. Sequencing was performed on PBMCs. This TCR came from a woman aged 40 to 55 in good health and CMV-seronegative. The chain combines TRBV18 with TRBJ2-5, with no clear D. The chain's CDR3 is CASSRHVKETQYF. DNA of the CDR3: TGTGCCAGCTCACGGCACGTAAAAGAGACCCAGTACTTC.